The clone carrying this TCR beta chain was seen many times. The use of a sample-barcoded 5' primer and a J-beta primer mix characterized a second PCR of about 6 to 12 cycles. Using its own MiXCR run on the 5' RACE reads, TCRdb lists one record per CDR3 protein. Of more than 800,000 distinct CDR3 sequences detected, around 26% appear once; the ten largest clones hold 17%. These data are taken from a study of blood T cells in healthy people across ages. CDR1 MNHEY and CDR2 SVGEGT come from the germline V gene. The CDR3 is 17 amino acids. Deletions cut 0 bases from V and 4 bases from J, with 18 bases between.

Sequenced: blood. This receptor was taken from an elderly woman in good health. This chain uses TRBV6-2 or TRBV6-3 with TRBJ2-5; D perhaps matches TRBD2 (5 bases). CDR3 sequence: CASSYSRTSSGRETQYF. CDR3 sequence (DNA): TGTGCCAGCAGTTACTCAAGAACCTCATCTGGGAGAGAGACCCAGTACTTC.